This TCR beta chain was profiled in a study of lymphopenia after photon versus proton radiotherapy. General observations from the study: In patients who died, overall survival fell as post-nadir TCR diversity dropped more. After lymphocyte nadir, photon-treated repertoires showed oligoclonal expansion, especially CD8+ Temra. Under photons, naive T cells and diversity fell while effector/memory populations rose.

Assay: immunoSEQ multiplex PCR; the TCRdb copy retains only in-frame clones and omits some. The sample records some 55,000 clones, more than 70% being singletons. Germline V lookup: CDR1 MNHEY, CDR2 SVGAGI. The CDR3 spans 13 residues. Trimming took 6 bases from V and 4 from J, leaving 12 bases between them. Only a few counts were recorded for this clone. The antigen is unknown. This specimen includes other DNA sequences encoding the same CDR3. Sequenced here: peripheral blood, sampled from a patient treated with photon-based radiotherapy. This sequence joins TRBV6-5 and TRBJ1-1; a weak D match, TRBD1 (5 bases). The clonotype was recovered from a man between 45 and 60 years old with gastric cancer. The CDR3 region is CASSHPQGTEAFF. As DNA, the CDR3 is TGTGCCAGCAGCCATCCCCAGGGCACTGAAGCTTTCTTT.